This TCR beta chain was found in a study of metastatic and nonmetastatic thyroid tumors. About the study: Malignant and benign thyroid patients had repertoires compared in peripheral blood and tumor or nodule tissue.

All patients reached thyroid surgery having received no treatment beforehand. Study-wide points: Relative to benign nodules, malignant thyroid tumors were reportedly characterized by significantly elevated TCR beta diversity in blood and tumor.

Per germline, CDR1 SEHNR and CDR2 FQNEAQ (reference sequence). CDR3 length: 14 amino acids. V was cut by 4 bases and J by 5 bases, with 14 bases left in between. MiXCR re-clonotyped the PCR reads for TCRdb. The sample has 20,000 to 25,000 clones; roughly a quarter are singletons. This clone has at least ten counts. Its target is unknown. Additional DNA sequences in this sample encode the identical CDR3. The sequencing input was tumor tissue. The chain is built from TRBV7-9 and TRBJ2-5; D is unclear. The clonotype comes from a female donor with papillary thyroid cancer or a benign thyroid nodule (not recorded which). Some clones in this sample may be carry-over from other donors' samples. The CDR3 is CASSSPWIGETQYF. CDR3 bases: TGTGCCAGCAGCTCCCCGTGGATCGGGGAGACCCAGTACTTC.